Below are 15 T cell receptor beta chains sequenced from a single sample in a study of T cell repertoires in cytomegalovirus infection. TCRdb used MiXCR to reprocess the reads, holding one entry per CDR3 protein. The sample has around 170,000 distinct CDR3 sequences; 14% are singletons. Sequenced input: PBMCs. All receptors come from a human donor in good health (CMV status not recorded). Some clones in this sample may be carry-over from other donors' samples.

The table lists this clonotype with many counts. V usage is TRBV7-6 and J usage is TRBJ2-7, with D uncertain. V was clipped by 2 bases and J by 4 bases, with 9 bases between them. The V gene's germline CDR1 is SGHVS and CDR2 FNYEAQ. The CDR3 consists of 13 residues. CDR3 DNA: TGTGCCAGCAGCTTAACAGAAACTTACGAGCAGTACTTC. The encoded protein is CASSLTETYEQYF.

V and J are TRBV6-1 and TRBJ2-7; D is tentatively TRBD1 or TRBD2 (5 bases each). CDR1 is MNHNS, CDR2 SASEGT, per germline. The CDR3 consists of 14 residues. Trimming shortened V by 6 bases and J by 0 bases, and 12 bases separated the two germline ends. As DNA, the CDR3 is TGTGCCAGCAGGTCCGGGACGGGCTCCTACGAGCAGTACTTC. Translated: CASRSGTGSYEQYF.

This clonotype was counted at least ten times. The rearrangement links TRBV27 to TRBJ1-6; D is undetermined. This CDR3 comprises 17 residues. V was pared by 2 bases and J by 4 bases, with 15 bases between. Germline CDR1 and CDR2: MNHEY and SMNVEV (reference sequence). This chain's CDR3 is CASSLIGVQAYNSPLHF. CDR3 coding DNA: TGTGCCAGCAGTTTAATCGGGGTTCAGGCATATAATTCACCCCTCCACTTT.

This clonotype has at least ten counts. The chain has TRBV7-2 and TRBJ1-1, with 7 bases identical to TRBD1. Germline loops: CDR1 SGHTA, CDR2 FQGNSA. Germline trimming cut 4 bases from V and 4 bases from J; bases unmatched to any gene: 9. The CDR3 has 15 amino acids. The CDR3, as DNA: TGTGCCAGCAGCTCACGGACAGGCTTATTCACTGAAGCTTTCTTT. Encoded protein: CASSSRTGLFTEAFF.

This clonotype was recorded many times. In DNA, the CDR3 is TGTGCCAGCAGCTTAGGACAGCTGGTCGGTGATGAGCCCCAGCATTTT. Translated, it gives CASSLGQLVGDEPQHF. The rearrangement joins TRBV7-9 to TRBJ1-5; D perhaps matches TRBD1 (5 bases). The CDR3 has 16 amino acids. The germline CDR1 and CDR2 sequences are SEHNR and FQNEAQ (reference sequence). Trimming left V 1 base short and J 8 bases short, with 18 bases between. Filled out from reference TRBV7-9 and TRBJ1-5, the complete variable domain reads DTGVSQNPRHKITKRGQNVTFRCDPISEHNRLYWYRQTLGQGPEFLTYFQNEAQLEKSRLLSDRFSAERPKGSFSTLEIQRTEQGDSAMYLCASSLGQLVGDEPQHFGDGTRLSIL.

V and J are TRBV12-3 or TRBV12-4 and TRBJ2-1; 8 bases fit TRBD2. CDR3 length: 14 residues. V shed 2 bases, J shed 8 bases, and the junction held 5 bases outside the gene matches. DNA for the CDR3: TGTGCCAGCAGTTTAAAACTAGCGGTTGATGAGCAGTTCTTC. Translation gives CASSLKLAVDEQFF.

The sample holds many counts of this clonotype. The J gene is TRBJ2-7, the V gene TRBV7-8, with no clear D. Germline CDR1 is SGHVS and CDR2 is FQNEAQ. V was cut by 5 bases and J by 4 bases, with 9 bases left in between. The CDR3 extends over 12 amino acids. CDR3 protein: CASSGIEYEQYF. For the CDR3, the DNA is TGTGCCAGCAGCGGGATTGAGTACGAGCAGTACTTC.

V and J are TRBV5-6 and TRBJ1-2; 9 bases agree with TRBD1. This CDR3 spans 13 amino acids. J gave up 7 bases and V 3 bases, and 4 bases lay outside the gene matches. CDR1 is SGHDT and CDR2 is YYEEEE in the germline V gene. The CDR3 reads CASSSGTGLGYTF. Here the CDR3 DNA reads TGTGCCAGCAGCTCCGGGACAGGGCTTGGCTACACCTTC.

In this sample, this clonotype turned up a few times. J is TRBJ2-1 and V is TRBV11-2; D ambiguous. Trimming removed 2 bases at V and 0 bases at J, with 8 bases between. CDR3 length equals 15 residues. The germline CDR1 and CDR2 sequences are SGHAT and FQNNGV. The CDR3 here is CASSLSTSSYNEQFF. For the CDR3, the DNA is TGTGCCAGCAGCTTATCGACAAGCTCCTACAATGAGCAGTTCTTC. The whole variable domain, filled in from reference TRBV11-2 and TRBJ2-1, reads EAGVAQSPRYKIIEKRQSVAFWCNPISGHATLYWYQQILGQGPKLLIQFQNNGVVDDSQLPKDRFSAERLKGVDSTLKIQPAKLEDSAVYLCASSLSTSSYNEQFFGPGTRLTVL.

This clonotype was counted ten times or more. The V gene is TRBV7-2, the J gene TRBJ2-3; 13 bases align to TRBD2. CDR1 is SGHTA and CDR2 is FQGNSA in the germline V gene. The CDR3 runs 15 residues. Germline trimming cut 5 bases from V and 4 bases from J; bases unmatched to any gene: 3. CDR3 residues: CASSPTSGRPDTQYF. Written as DNA, the CDR3 is TGTGCCAGCAGCCCGACTAGCGGGAGGCCAGATACGCAGTATTTT. Drawing the rest from reference TRBV7-2 and TRBJ2-3, the complete variable domain is GAGVSQSPSNKVTEKGKDVELRCDPISGHTALYWYRQSLGQGLEFLIYFQGNSAPDKSGLPSDRFSAERTGGSVSTLTIQRTQQEDSAVYLCASSPTSGRPDTQYFGPGTRLTVL.

The gene calls are TRBV3-1 and TRBJ2-1, with D possibly matching TRBD1 (6 bases). Trimming left V 4 bases short and J 3 bases short, with 16 bases between. CDR3 length: 16 residues. Germline assignment: CDR1 LGHDT and CDR2 YNNKEL (reference sequence). The CDR3 sequence: CASSLPDGQYYNEQFF. The CDR3 DNA reads TGTGCCAGCAGCCTACCTGACGGACAGTACTACAATGAGCAGTTCTTC.

This clonotype has at least ten counts. CDR3 sequence: CASSQVLAAVGGEQFF. The CDR3 DNA reads as TGCGCCAGCAGCCAAGTACTAGCGGCGGTGGGGGGTGAGCAGTTCTTC. The chain uses TRBV4-1 and TRBJ2-1; the match to TRBD2 covers 8 bases. CDR3 length: 16 residues. The germline V gene encodes CDR1 MGHRA and CDR2 YSYEKL. V shed 1 base and J 9 bases; nucleotides not matched to a gene: 11.

This chain links TRBV19 with TRBJ2-5; D gene ambiguous. This CDR3 is built from 11 residues. Germline V gene data show CDR1 as LNHDA and CDR2 as SQIVND (reference sequence). Trimming pared 9 bases from V and 4 bases from J, leaving 9 bases between. The CDR3 DNA follows: TGTGCCAGCGGTCAGGCAGAGACCCAGTACTTC. Its protein product is CASGQAETQYF.

This clonotype showed up just once. CDR3 nucleotides: TGTGCCAGCACTCCCCGGACAGGACCTTTGGGCCAGTACTTC. Amino acid sequence: CASTPRTGPLGQYF. This chain connects TRBV12-3 or TRBV12-4 to TRBJ2-5; 7 nucleotides agree with TRBD1. After removal of 7 bases from V and 10 bases from J, the junction contained 15 bases not matched to a gene. CDR3 length: 14 residues.

This chain connects TRBV4-1 to TRBJ2-5; D is unresolved. CDR1 and CDR2 (germline): MGHRA, YSYEKL. The CDR3 spans 16 residues. V was pared by 0 bases and J by 6 bases, with 17 bases between. This CDR3 is CASSQDTGGALKTQYF. The CDR3 region has the DNA TGCGCCAGCAGCCAAGATACTGGCGGTGCCCTGAAGACCCAGTACTTC.